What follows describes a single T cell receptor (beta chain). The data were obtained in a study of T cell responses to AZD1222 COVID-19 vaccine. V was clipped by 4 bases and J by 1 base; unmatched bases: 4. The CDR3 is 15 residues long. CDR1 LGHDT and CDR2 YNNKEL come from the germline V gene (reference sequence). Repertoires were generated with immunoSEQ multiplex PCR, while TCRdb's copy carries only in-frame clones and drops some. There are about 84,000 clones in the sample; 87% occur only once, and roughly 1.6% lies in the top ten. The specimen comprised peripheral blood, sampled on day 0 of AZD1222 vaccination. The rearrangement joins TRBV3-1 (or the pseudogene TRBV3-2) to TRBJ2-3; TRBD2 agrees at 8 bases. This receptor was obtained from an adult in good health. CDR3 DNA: TGTGCCAGCAGCCGAAGCGGGGGAGGCACAGATACGCAGTATTTT. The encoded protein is CASSRSGGGTDTQYF.